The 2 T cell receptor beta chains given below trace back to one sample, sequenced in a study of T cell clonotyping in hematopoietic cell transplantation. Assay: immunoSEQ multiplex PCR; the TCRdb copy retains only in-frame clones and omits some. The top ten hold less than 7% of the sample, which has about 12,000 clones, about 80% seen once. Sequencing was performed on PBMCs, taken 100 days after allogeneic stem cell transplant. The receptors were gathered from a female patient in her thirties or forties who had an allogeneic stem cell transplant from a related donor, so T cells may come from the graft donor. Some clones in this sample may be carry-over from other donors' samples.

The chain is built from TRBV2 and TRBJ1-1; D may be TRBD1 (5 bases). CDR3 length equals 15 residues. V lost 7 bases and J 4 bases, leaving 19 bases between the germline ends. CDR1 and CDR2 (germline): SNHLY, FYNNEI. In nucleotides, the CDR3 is TGTGCCAGCACCAACCCCGAAAGACAGAGCACTGAAGCTTTCTTT. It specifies CASTNPERQSTEAFF.

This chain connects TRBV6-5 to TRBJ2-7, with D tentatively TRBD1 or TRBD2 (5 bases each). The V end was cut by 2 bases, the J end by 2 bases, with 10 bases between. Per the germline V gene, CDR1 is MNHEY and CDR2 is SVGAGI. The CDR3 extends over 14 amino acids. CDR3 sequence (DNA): TGTGCCAGCAGTTACGGGACCGGAGCCTACGAGCAGTACTTC. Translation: CASSYGTGAYEQYF.